The 14 T cell receptor beta chains below come from one sample, sequenced in a study of blood T cell repertoires in COVID-19. Measured with immunoSEQ multiplex PCR; TCRdb has only the in-frame clones, and not every one. The table shows over 85,000 clones, with around 81% occurring only once. Sequenced input: peripheral blood. These receptors were taken from a woman in her seventies with acute or convalescent COVID-19.

V and J are TRBV28 and TRBJ2-5; 7 bases align to TRBD2. Germline trimming cut 4 bases from V and 2 bases from J; bases unmatched to any gene: 7. The CDR3 is made up of 15 amino acids. Per germline, CDR1 MDHEN and CDR2 SYDVKM. CDR3 amino acids: CASSSAGEVQETQYF. The CDR3 coding sequence is TGTGCCAGCAGTTCCGCGGGGGAGGTACAAGAGACCCAGTACTTC.

The J gene is TRBJ2-7, the V gene TRBV19, with 7 nucleotides matching TRBD1. After removal of 4 bases from V and 7 bases from J, the junction contained 19 bases not matched to a gene. This CDR3 is 17 amino acids long. Germline-derived CDR1 and CDR2 are LNHDA and SQIVND (reference sequence). The CDR3 spells CASSTSDPSTGAKEQYF. The CDR3 nucleotides are TGTGCCAGTAGTACGTCTGACCCAAGCACAGGGGCGAAGGAGCAGTACTTC.

This chain links TRBV7-3 with TRBJ2-5, with a weak D call TRBD1 (5 bases). The CDR3 contains 13 residues. With 8 bases removed from V and 5 bases from J, the gap between germline ends came to 15 bases. Germline assignment: CDR1 SGHTA and CDR2 FQGTGA. The CDR3 DNA reads as TGTGCCAGCGGCAGGGTTTATGGGGAGACCCAGTACTTC. This encodes CASGRVYGETQYF.

The chain links TRBV5-6 to TRBJ1-1; TRBD1 might be the D (5 bases). The CDR3 is 15 amino acids. V lost 0 bases and J 0 bases, leaving 9 bases between the germline ends. Germline CDR1 reads SGHDT; CDR2 reads YYEEEE. CDR3: CASSLGGTLNTEAFF. As DNA, the CDR3 is TGTGCCAGCAGCTTGGGGGGCACCCTGAACACTGAAGCTTTCTTT. The variable domain in full, with the rest retrieved from reference TRBV5-6 and TRBJ1-1, is DAGVTQSPTHLIKTRGQQVTLRCSPKSGHDTVSWYQQALGQGPQFIFQYYEEEERQRGNFPDRFSGHQFPNYSSELNVNALLLGDSALYLCASSLGGTLNTEAFFGQGTRLTVV.

The chain is built from TRBV6-1 and TRBJ2-1, with TRBD2 as a possible D gene (6 bases). V lost 3 bases to trimming and J lost 0 bases, with 12 bases between them. Germline V gives CDR1 MNHNS, CDR2 SASEGT. This CDR3 comprises 16 residues. For the CDR3, the DNA is TGTGCCAGCAGTGAGAGGAGGGAGAGCTCCTACAATGAGCAGTTCTTC. It yields the protein CASSERRESSYNEQFF.

The chain has TRBV4-2 and TRBJ1-5, with D perhaps matching TRBD1 (5 bases). Deletions cut 1 base from V and 6 bases from J, with 10 bases between. The germline V gene encodes CDR1 LGHNA and CDR2 YNFKEQ. CDR3 length: 14 amino acids. This CDR3 reads CASSQGVGGQPQHF. The CDR3 DNA sequence: TGTGCCAGCAGCCAAGGGGTCGGGGGTCAGCCCCAGCATTTT.

Ten or more counts support this clone. V usage is TRBV7-8 and J usage is TRBJ1-5, with 8 bases fitting TRBD1. Germline lookup yields CDR1 SGHVS and CDR2 FQNEAQ. Unmatched junction bases numbered 17, after V lost 5 bases and J lost 2 bases. This CDR3 has 19 amino acids. CDR3 nucleotides: TGTGCCAGCAGCCCTATCCCGGACAGGGTGGCCTTCGGCAATCAGCCCCAGCATTTT. Translating it yields CASSPIPDRVAFGNQPQHF.

J is TRBJ1-1 and V is TRBV5-3; D is perhaps TRBD1 (6 bases). TRBV5-3 is an open reading frame whose function is uncertain. The CDR3 runs to 15 residues. V lost 0 bases to trimming and J lost 1 base, with 10 bases between them. The CDR3 DNA follows: TGTGCCAGAAGCTTGGTTCAGGGACAGAACACTGAAGCTTTCTTT. Protein sequence: CARSLVQGQNTEAFF.

About this clone itself: The junction departs from germline at one end; a sequencing error may be responsible. The V and J genes are TRBV7-7 and TRBJ1-3, with D unclear. Germline loops: CDR1 SSHAT, CDR2 FNYEAQ (reference sequence). There are 15 residues in the CDR3. The CDR3 protein is CASSLDSTPGNTIYF. The CDR3 DNA reads TGTGCTAGCAGCTTAGATTCGACTCCTGGAAACACCATATATTTT. Full variable domain (rest looked up from reference TRBV7-7 and TRBJ1-3): GAGVSQSPRYKVTKRGQDVTLRCDPISSHATLYWYQQALGQGPEFLTYFNYEAQPDKSGLPSDRFSAERPEGSISTLTIQRTEQRDSAMYRCASSLDSTPGNTIYFGEGSWLTVV.

The genes are TRBV25-1 and TRBJ2-1, with 8 bases lining up with TRBD1. This CDR3 has 18 residues. V dropped 1 base and J dropped 0; count of bases not matched to a gene: 8. CDR1 and CDR2 (germline): MGHDK, SYGVNS. The CDR3 protein is CASSEFLTGDSSYNEQFF. The CDR3 bases are TGTGCCAGCAGTGAATTCCTGACAGGGGACAGCTCCTACAATGAGCAGTTCTTC.

The chain uses TRBV7-9 and TRBJ2-3; 7 bases are shared with TRBD2. Losses at the gene ends were 5 bases for V and 0 bases for J; bases not matched to a gene: 8. Germline CDR1 reads SEHNR; CDR2 reads FQNEAQ (reference sequence). This CDR3 has 16 residues. CDR3 in DNA: TGTGCCAGCAGCAGTGGGTTGGGGGGGAGCACAGATACGCAGTATTTT. Translated: CASSSGLGGSTDTQYF.

The CDR3, as DNA: TGCGCCAGCAGCTTTGTGGGCGACGGTGGCTACACCTTC. Protein product: CASSFVGDGGYTF. This sequence joins TRBV5-1 and TRBJ1-2, with D uncertain. The CDR3 length is 13 residues. With 2 bases removed from V and 7 bases from J, the gap between germline ends came to 12 bases. Germline loops: CDR1 SGHRS, CDR2 YFSETQ.

The chain has TRBV7-3 and TRBJ2-3; 9 bases are a match to TRBD2. CDR3 length: 16 amino acids. Germline CDR1 and CDR2: SGHTA and FQGTGA. V trimming: 5 bases; J trimming: 2 bases; junction bases outside the gene matches: 8. CDR3 region: CASSLTGTSYTDTQYF. As DNA, the CDR3 is TGTGCCAGCAGCCTCACCGGGACTAGCTACACAGATACGCAGTATTTT.

This chain links TRBV6-5 with TRBJ1-2; 8 nucleotides agree with TRBD1. The V and J ends lost 0 bases and 3 bases, in that order; junction bases with no gene match: 0. This CDR3 region has 14 residues. Looked up from germline, CDR1 is MNHEY and CDR2 is SVGAGI. CDR3 amino acids: CASSYSGQDYGYTF. CDR3 in DNA: TGTGCCAGCAGTTACTCGGGACAGGACTATGGCTACACCTTC.